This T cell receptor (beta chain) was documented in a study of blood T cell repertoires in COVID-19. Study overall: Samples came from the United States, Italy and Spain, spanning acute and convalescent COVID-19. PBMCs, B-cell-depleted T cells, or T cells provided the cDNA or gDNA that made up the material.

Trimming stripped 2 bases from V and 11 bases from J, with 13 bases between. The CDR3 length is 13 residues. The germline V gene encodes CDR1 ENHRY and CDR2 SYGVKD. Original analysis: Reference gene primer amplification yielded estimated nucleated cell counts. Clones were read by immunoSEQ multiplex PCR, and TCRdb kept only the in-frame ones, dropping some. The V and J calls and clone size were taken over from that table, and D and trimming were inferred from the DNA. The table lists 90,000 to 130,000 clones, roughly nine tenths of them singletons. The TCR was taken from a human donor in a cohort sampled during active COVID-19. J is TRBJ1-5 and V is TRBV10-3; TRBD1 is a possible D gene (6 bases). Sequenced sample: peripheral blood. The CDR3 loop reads CAISEGQGWAQHF. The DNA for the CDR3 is TGTGCCATCAGTGAGGGGCAGGGGTGGGCCCAGCATTTT.